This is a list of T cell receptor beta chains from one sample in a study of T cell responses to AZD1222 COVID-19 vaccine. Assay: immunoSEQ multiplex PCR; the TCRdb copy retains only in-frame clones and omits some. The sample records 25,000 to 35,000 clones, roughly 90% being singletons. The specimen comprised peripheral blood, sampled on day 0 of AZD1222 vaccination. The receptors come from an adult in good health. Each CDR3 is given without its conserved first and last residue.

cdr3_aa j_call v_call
ASSMGDFGNYGYT TRBJ1-2 TRBV19
AISPTGVDPYEQY TRBJ2-7 TRBV10-3
ASHDRDNSPLH TRBJ1-6 TRBV18
ASTFSSAGTGQTQY TRBJ2-5 TRBV28
ASSRGVDTEAF TRBJ1-1 TRBV10-1
ASSVRPGTGGVNTEAF TRBJ1-1 TRBV6-4
ASRGAPQGWANQPQH TRBJ1-5 TRBV2
ASSLGGLGEQY TRBJ2-7 TRBV27
ASSQVLGRQY TRBJ2-7 TRBV4-1
ASSKPMGLSNQPQH TRBJ1-5 TRBV21-1
ASSSSGTVTEAF TRBJ1-1 TRBV5-6
ASKLETGSYNEQF TRBJ2-1 TRBV2
ASRSYDNSPLH TRBJ1-6 TRBV7-2
ASSQDTFYEQY TRBJ2-7 TRBV4-3
ASSLLWQDEDTQY TRBJ2-3 TRBV7-7
ASSFGHEQY TRBJ2-7 TRBV11-2
ATSKTGFEQY TRBJ2-7 TRBV15
ASSEWASGRVRAYNEQF TRBJ2-1 TRBV6-1
ASSLRSGQLQNYNEQF TRBJ2-1 TRBV5-1
ASSPREKTIYNEQF TRBJ2-1 TRBV6-6
ASSARTESRGEQY TRBJ2-7 TRBV4-1
ASSPIRLASGFNEQY TRBJ2-7 TRBV6-6
ASSRQGVGAF TRBJ1-1 TRBV28
ASSALSYEQY TRBJ2-7 TRBV2
ASSRGTQSYEQY TRBJ2-7 TRBV18
ASSLYMGGKTQY TRBJ2-5 TRBV4-1
ASSVRGTSVNEQF TRBJ2-1 TRBV7-3
ASSMIRGENTGELF TRBJ2-2 TRBV19
ATSDVTGDGNQPQH TRBJ1-5 TRBV24-1
ASSQDHIRDLYYGYT TRBJ1-2 TRBV3-1/TRBV3-2
ASSLEQGKEKLF TRBJ1-4 TRBV7-2
ASTDGTSGMNEQF TRBJ2-1 TRBV27
ASSTGLAVNTGELF TRBJ2-2 TRBV5-1
ASSLDGGLAPRAQY TRBJ2-5 TRBV7-6
ASSLGQGGNTIY TRBJ1-3 TRBV5-6